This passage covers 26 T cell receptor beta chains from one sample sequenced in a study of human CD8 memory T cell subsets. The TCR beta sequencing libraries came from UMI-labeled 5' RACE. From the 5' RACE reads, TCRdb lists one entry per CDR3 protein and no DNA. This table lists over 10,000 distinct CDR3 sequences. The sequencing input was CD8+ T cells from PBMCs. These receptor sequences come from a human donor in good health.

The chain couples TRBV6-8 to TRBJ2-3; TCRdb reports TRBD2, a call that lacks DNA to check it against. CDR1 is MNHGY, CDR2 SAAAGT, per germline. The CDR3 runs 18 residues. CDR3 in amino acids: CASAGLAGGGRCTDTQYF.

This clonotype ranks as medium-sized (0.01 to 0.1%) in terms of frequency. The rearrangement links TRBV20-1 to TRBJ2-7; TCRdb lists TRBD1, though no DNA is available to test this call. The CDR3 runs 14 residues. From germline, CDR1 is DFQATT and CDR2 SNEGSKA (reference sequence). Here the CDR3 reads CSASPGYSSYEQYF.

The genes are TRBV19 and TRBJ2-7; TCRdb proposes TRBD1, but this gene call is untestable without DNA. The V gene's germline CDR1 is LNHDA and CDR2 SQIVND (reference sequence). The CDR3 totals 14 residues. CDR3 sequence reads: CASSLRREMGEQYF.

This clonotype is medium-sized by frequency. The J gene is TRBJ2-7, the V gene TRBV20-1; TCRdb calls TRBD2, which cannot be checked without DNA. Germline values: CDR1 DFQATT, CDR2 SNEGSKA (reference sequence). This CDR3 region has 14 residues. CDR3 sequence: CSAGTSESSYEQYF.

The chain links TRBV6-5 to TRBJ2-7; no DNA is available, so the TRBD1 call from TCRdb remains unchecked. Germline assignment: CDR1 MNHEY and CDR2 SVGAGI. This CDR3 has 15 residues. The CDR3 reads CASRLGRGSSYEQYF.

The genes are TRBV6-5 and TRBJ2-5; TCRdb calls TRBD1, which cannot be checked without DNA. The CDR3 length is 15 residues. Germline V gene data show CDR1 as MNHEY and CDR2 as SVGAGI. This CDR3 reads CASSYGDRAGETQYF.

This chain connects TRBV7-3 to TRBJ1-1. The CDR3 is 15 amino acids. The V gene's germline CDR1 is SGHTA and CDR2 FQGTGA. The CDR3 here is CASSLRVAANTEAFF.

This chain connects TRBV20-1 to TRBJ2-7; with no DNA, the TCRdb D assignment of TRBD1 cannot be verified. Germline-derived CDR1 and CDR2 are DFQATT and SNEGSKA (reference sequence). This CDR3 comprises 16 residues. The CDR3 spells CSARAIHTGLSYEQYF.

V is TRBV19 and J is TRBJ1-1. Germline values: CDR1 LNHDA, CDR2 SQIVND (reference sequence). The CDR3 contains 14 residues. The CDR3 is CASRWQGEGTEAFF.

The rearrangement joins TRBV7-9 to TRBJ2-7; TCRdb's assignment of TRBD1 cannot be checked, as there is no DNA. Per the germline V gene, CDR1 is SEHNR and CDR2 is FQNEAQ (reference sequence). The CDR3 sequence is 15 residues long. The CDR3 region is CASSRGQGFTYEQYF.

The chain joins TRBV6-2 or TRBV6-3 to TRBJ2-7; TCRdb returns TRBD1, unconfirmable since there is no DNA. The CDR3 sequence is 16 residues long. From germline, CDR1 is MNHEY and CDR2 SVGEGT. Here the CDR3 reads CASKQYPRGTSYEQYF.

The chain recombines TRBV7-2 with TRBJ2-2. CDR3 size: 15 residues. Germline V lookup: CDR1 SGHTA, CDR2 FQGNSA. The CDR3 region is CASSLRRTNTGELFF.

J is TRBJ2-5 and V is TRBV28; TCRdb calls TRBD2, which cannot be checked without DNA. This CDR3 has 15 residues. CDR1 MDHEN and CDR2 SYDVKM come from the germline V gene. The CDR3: CASSPEREGRETQYF.

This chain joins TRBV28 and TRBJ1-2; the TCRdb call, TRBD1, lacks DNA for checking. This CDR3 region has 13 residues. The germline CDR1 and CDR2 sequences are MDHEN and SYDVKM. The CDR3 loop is CASKSGQDDGYTF.

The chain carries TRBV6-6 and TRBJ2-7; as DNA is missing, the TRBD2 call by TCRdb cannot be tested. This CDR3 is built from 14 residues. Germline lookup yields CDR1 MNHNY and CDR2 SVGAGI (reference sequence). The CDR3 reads CASISTSLFYEQYF.

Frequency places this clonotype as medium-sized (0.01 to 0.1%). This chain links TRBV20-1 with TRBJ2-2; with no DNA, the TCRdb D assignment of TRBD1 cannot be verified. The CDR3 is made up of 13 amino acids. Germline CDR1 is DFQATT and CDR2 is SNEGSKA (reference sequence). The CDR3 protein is CSARDGNTGELFF.

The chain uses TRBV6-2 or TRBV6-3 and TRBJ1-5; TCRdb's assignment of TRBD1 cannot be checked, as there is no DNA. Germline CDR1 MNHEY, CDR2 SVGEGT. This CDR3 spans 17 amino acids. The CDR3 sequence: CASKGAGERRTDQPQHF.

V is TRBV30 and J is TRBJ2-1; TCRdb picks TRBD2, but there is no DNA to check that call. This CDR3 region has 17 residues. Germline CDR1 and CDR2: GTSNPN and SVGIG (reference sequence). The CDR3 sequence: CAWSNIVAGSSYNEQFF.

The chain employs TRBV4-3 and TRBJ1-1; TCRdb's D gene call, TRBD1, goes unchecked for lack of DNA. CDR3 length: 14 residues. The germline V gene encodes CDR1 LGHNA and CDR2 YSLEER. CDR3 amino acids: CASSQDGGFAEAFF.

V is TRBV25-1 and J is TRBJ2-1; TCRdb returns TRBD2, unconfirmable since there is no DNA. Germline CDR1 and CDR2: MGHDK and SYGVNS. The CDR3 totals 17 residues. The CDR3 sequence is CASSEGGEAGLYNEQFF.

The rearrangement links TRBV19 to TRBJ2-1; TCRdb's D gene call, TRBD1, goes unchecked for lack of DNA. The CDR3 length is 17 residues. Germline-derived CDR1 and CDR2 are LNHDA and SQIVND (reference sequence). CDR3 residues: CASSKKTGGTSYNEQFF.

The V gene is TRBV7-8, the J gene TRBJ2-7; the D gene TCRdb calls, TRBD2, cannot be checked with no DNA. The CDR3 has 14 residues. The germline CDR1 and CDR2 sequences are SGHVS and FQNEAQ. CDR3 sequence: CASSVLAGGNEQYF.

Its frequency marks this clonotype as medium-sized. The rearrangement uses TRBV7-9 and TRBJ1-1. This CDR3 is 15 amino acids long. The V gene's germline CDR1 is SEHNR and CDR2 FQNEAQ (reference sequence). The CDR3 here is CASSLAREMGTEAFF.

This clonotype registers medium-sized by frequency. CDR3 sequence reads: CSAPPPKISSGASYEQYF. The V gene is TRBV20-1, the J gene TRBJ2-7; the TCRdb D gene call, TRBD2, has no DNA to confirm it. There are 18 residues in the CDR3. The V gene's germline CDR1 is DFQATT and CDR2 SNEGSKA (reference sequence).

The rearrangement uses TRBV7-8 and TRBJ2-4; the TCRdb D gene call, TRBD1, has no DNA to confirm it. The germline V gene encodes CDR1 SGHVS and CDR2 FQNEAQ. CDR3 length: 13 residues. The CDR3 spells CASVGGSKNIQYF.

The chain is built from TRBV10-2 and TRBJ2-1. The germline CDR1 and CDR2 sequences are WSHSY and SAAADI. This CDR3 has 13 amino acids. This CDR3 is CASSEGPYNEQFF.